The 6 T cell receptor beta chains below all came from one sample that was sequenced in a study of early stage breast cancer tumors. Profiled with immunoSEQ multiplex PCR; TCRdb holds only in-frame clones, not every one. This sample has some 20,000 clones, with around 83% found just once. The sequencing input was blood. All receptors derive from a person aged 65 to 85 with breast cancer.

This clone was found a few times. The chain couples TRBV5-4 to TRBJ1-1, with 9 nucleotides matching TRBD1. Per germline, CDR1 SGHNT and CDR2 YYREEE (reference sequence). The CDR3 is made up of 15 amino acids. Losses at the gene ends were 0 bases for V and 2 bases for J; bases not matched to a gene: 2. CDR3 sequence (DNA): TGTGCCAGCAGCTTGGGGGACAGGGCTAACACTGAAGCTTTCTTT. Translation gives CASSLGDRANTEAFF.

This chain uses TRBV6-4 with TRBJ2-1; TRBD1 agrees at 11 bases. Trimming took 3 bases from V and 4 from J; bases not matched to a gene: 5. The germline V gene encodes CDR1 MRHNA and CDR2 SNTAGT. The CDR3 contains 16 residues. DNA for the CDR3: TGTGCCAGCAGTGAACGGGGACAGGGGGGATACAATGAGCAGTTCTTC. Protein sequence: CASSERGQGGYNEQFF.

This clone was seen only once. This chain connects TRBV5-6 to TRBJ2-6; TRBD1 is a possible D gene (5 bases). Germline V gene sequence: CDR1 SGHDT, CDR2 YYEEEE. Trimming shortened V by 5 bases and J by 2 bases, and 11 bases separated the two germline ends. CDR3 length: 15 residues. This CDR3 is CASSIRATGANVLTF. The DNA for the CDR3 is TGTGCCAGCAGTATCAGGGCGACTGGGGCCAACGTCCTGACTTTC. Full variable domain (rest looked up from reference TRBV5-6 and TRBJ2-6): DAGVTQSPTHLIKTRGQQVTLRCSPKSGHDTVSWYQQALGQGPQFIFQYYEEEERQRGNFPDRFSGHQFPNYSSELNVNALLLGDSALYLCASSIRATGANVLTFGAGSRLTVL.

The gene calls are TRBV7-9 and TRBJ1-5, with no clear D. CDR3 length: 17 residues. Germline loops: CDR1 SEHNR, CDR2 FQNEAQ (reference sequence). Trimming removed 5 bases from V and 2 bases from J, with 19 bases in between. Here the CDR3 DNA reads TGTGCCAGCAGCCTGGGAGCAGGTAGGGAAGGCAATCAGCCCCAGCATTTT. Translating it yields CASSLGAGREGNQPQHF.

J is TRBJ2-7 and V is TRBV7-9; D unclear. The CDR3 is made up of 16 amino acids. CDR1 and CDR2 from the germline V gene are SEHNR and FQNEAQ (reference sequence). V was pared by 3 bases and J by 0 bases, with 15 bases between. CDR3 in amino acids: CASSFWIGASSYEQYF. The CDR3 DNA reads as TGTGCCAGCAGCTTTTGGATAGGAGCGTCCTCCTACGAGCAGTACTTC.

This clone was picked up a small number of times. This rearrangement joins TRBV2 to TRBJ1-4, with D uncertain. The CDR3 consists of 13 residues. Germline CDR1 and CDR2: SNHLY and FYNNEI. V was trimmed by 7 bases and J by 5 bases, leaving 11 bases between them. CDR3 coding DNA: TGTGCCAGCATGAGACAAGAGAATGAAAAACTGTTTTTT. It translates to CASMRQENEKLFF.